This T cell receptor beta chain was sequenced during a study of T cell responses to AZD1222 COVID-19 vaccine. The study's findings and limits: Mostly white British, mostly female donors; authors suggested clonal diversity may be underestimated. Spike regions recognized by vaccine-associated CD4 TCRs spanned the protein, led by 160-218 and 743-854.

Some clones are missing from TCRdb's copy, which holds only in-frame ones; the method was immunoSEQ multiplex PCR. The sample holds about 100,000 clones; about 93% are singletons and the top ten take approximately 5%. The CDR3 totals 13 residues. Comments on this clone: Its antigen is not known.

V and J are TRBV21-1 and TRBJ2-5; the table names TRBD1, a call not compared with the DNA. TRBV21-1 is a documented pseudogene. The sequence derives from an adult in good health. This sample comprised peripheral blood, obtained on day 0 of AZD1222 vaccination. The CDR3 loop reads CASSKGQEETQYF. Written as DNA, the CDR3 is TGTGCCAGCAGCAAGGGACAGGAAGAGACCCAGTACTTC.